The rows below give T cell receptor beta chains drawn from one sample of a study of blood T cell repertoires in COVID-19. TCRdb's table, derived via immunoSEQ multiplex PCR, lists solely in-frame clones and lacks some. The data contain almost 85,000 clones, 83% of them singletons. The sample taken for sequencing was peripheral blood. The receptors derive from a man at least 80 years old with active or convalescent COVID-19. The CDR3 runs from the conserved cysteine through the conserved F or W. The D gene is left open where the match is weak. Only part of the rows carry a size: once, few, many, or a class if the clone is expanded.

clone size: NA; V gene: TRBV7-9; J gene: TRBJ1-2; D gene: NA; CDR3 protein: CASSLAGGWYGYTF; CDR3 DNA: TGTGCCAGCAGCTTAGCGGGAGGGTGGTATGGCTACACCTTC
clone size: NA; V gene: TRBV11-2; J gene: TRBJ2-7; D gene: TRBD1; CDR3 protein: CASSPDRGPYEQYF; CDR3 DNA: TGTGCCAGCAGCCCTGACAGGGGCCCCTACGAGCAGTACTTC
clone size: NA; V gene: TRBV10-3; J gene: TRBJ2-7; D gene: TRBD1; CDR3 protein: CAISEFRDSDEQYF; CDR3 DNA: TGTGCCATCAGTGAGTTCCGGGACAGCGACGAGCAGTACTTC
clone size: once; V gene: TRBV7-2; J gene: TRBJ2-7; D gene: NA; CDR3 protein: CASSLAHLTATYEQYF; CDR3 DNA: TGTGCCAGCAGCTTAGCTCACTTGACAGCGACCTACGAGCAGTACTTC
clone size: NA; V gene: TRBV30; J gene: TRBJ1-6; D gene: TRBD1; CDR3 protein: CAWSVGAGGNSPLHF; CDR3 DNA: TGTGCCTGGAGTGTAGGGGCAGGGGGGAATTCACCCCTCCACTTT
clone size: NA; V gene: TRBV7-6; J gene: TRBJ2-7; D gene: TRBD1; CDR3 protein: CASSLASGAGTGGVYEQYF; CDR3 DNA: TGTGCCAGCAGCTTAGCGTCGGGGGCCGGGACAGGGGGTGTGTACGAGCAGTACTTC
clone size: NA; V gene: TRBV3-1/TRBV3-2; J gene: TRBJ1-2; D gene: TRBD1; CDR3 protein: CASSQNRGLIYTF; CDR3 DNA: TGTGCCAGCAGCCAAAACAGGGGGCTGATCTACACCTTC
clone size: NA; V gene: TRBV11-2; J gene: TRBJ1-6; D gene: NA; CDR3 protein: CASSQGGRGRGSPLHF; CDR3 DNA: TGTGCCAGCAGCCAGGGAGGTAGAGGTCGGGGGTCACCCCTCCACTTT
clone size: NA; V gene: TRBV2; J gene: TRBJ1-2; D gene: NA; CDR3 protein: CASVTGRDSGYTF; CDR3 DNA: TGTGCCAGCGTCACAGGCAGGGACTCTGGCTACACCTTC
clone size: NA; V gene: TRBV5-4; J gene: TRBJ1-2; D gene: NA; CDR3 protein: CASSLTVLKLANYGYTF; CDR3 DNA: TGTGCCAGCAGCTTGACGGTTTTAAAGTTAGCTAACTATGGCTACACCTTC
clone size: few; V gene: TRBV7-8; J gene: TRBJ1-1; D gene: NA; CDR3 protein: CASSLVAGRYTEAFF; CDR3 DNA: TGTGCCAGCAGCTTAGTGGCAGGGAGGTACACTGAAGCTTTCTTT
clone size: many; V gene: TRBV7-2; J gene: TRBJ1-5; D gene: NA; CDR3 protein: CASSLAARGSNQPQHF; CDR3 DNA: TGTGCCAGCAGCTTAGCGGCCAGGGGAAGCAATCAGCCCCAGCATTTT
clone size: NA; V gene: TRBV29-1; J gene: TRBJ1-2; D gene: TRBD1; CDR3 protein: CSVGEGAAGYTF; CDR3 DNA: TGCAGCGTTGGTGAGGGGGCTGCTGGCTACACCTTC
clone size: NA; V gene: TRBV28; J gene: TRBJ1-5; D gene: NA; CDR3 protein: CASSLGGYSNQPQHF; CDR3 DNA: TGTGCCAGCAGTTTGGGAGGGTACAGCAATCAGCCCCAGCATTTT
clone size: NA; V gene: TRBV5-6; J gene: TRBJ1-5; D gene: NA; CDR3 protein: CASSLGWQGNQPQHF; CDR3 DNA: TGTGCCAGCAGCTTGGGATGGCAGGGCAATCAGCCCCAGCATTTT
clone size: NA; V gene: TRBV24-1; J gene: TRBJ2-1; D gene: TRBD2; CDR3 protein: CATMPGLAPGNEQFF; CDR3 DNA: TGTGCCACCATGCCCGGACTAGCTCCAGGGAATGAGCAGTTCTTC
clone size: NA; V gene: TRBV6-2/TRBV6-3; J gene: TRBJ1-5; D gene: NA; CDR3 protein: CASSVTASMAQHF; CDR3 DNA: TGTGCCAGCAGCGTGACAGCATCCATGGCCCAGCATTTT
clone size: NA; V gene: TRBV4-3; J gene: TRBJ2-2; D gene: TRBD2; CDR3 protein: CASSQLAGGIGELFF; CDR3 DNA: TGCGCCAGCAGCCAACTAGCGGGAGGAATCGGGGAGCTGTTTTTT
clone size: NA; V gene: TRBV9; J gene: TRBJ1-1; D gene: NA; CDR3 protein: CASSPRRLLGAGDTEAFF; CDR3 DNA: TGTGCCAGCAGCCCCCGCCGTTTACTGGGGGCTGGGGACACTGAAGCTTTCTTT
clone size: NA; V gene: TRBV3-1/TRBV3-2; J gene: TRBJ2-1; D gene: TRBD2; CDR3 protein: CASSLNGGSYNEQFF; CDR3 DNA: TGTGCCAGCAGTTTGAACGGGGGGTCCTACAATGAGCAGTTCTTC
clone size: once; V gene: TRBV7-9; J gene: TRBJ2-5; D gene: NA; CDR3 protein: CASSSYQETQYF; CDR3 DNA: TGTGCCAGCAGCTCGTACCAAGAGACCCAGTACTTC